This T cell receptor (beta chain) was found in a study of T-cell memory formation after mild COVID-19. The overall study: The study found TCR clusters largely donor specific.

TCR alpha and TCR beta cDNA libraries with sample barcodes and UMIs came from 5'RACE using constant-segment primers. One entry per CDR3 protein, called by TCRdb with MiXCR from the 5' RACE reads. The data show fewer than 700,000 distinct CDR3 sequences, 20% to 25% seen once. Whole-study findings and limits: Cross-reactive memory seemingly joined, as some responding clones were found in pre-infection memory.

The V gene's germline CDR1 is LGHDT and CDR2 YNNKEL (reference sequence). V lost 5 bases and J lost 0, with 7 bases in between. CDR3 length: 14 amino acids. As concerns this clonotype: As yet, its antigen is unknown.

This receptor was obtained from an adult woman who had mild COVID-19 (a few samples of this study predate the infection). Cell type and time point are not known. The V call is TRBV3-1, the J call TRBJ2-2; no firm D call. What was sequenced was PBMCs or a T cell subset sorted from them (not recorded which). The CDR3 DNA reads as TGTGCCAGCAGCGTTCTGGCGAACACCGGGGAGCTGTTTTTT. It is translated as CASSVLANTGELFF. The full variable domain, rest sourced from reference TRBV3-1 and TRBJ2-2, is DTAVSQTPKYLVTQMGNDKSIKCEQNLGHDTMYWYKQDSKKFLKIMFSYNNKELIINETVPNRFSPKSPDKAHLNLHINSLELGDSAVYFCASSVLANTGELFFGEGSRLTVL.